The 14 T cell receptor beta chains presented below share a single source sample, sequenced in a study of radiotherapy plus CTLA-4 blockade in lung cancer. The data were produced by immunoSEQ multiplex PCR, yet TCRdb's version contains in-frame clones alone and is incomplete. The sample yields about 12,000 clones, 84% seen once. Sequencing used peripheral blood, obtained from a patient treated with radiotherapy plus ipilimumab. The receptors stem from a human donor with non-small cell lung cancer that progressed on radiotherapy plus ipilimumab.

The genes are TRBV10-3 and TRBJ2-7, with 10 bases aligning to TRBD1. The V gene's germline CDR1 is ENHRY and CDR2 SYGVKD. The CDR3 runs 13 residues. Trimming at V came to 6 bases and at J to 4 bases, leaving 3 bases not matched to a gene. This chain's CDR3 is CAISGQGVYEQYF. The CDR3, as DNA: TGTGCCATCAGCGGACAGGGGGTATACGAGCAGTACTTC.

V and J are TRBV5-1 and TRBJ2-3; D is possibly TRBD2 (7 bases). CDR1 and CDR2 from the germline V gene are SGHRS and YFSETQ. Trimming took off 0 bases at V and 2 bases at J, with 16 bases between the two ends. The CDR3 spans 17 residues. CDR3 in amino acids: CASSLDGGARFTDTQYF. CDR3 in DNA: TGCGCCAGCAGCTTGGATGGGGGGGCTCGGTTCACAGATACGCAGTATTTT. The full variable domain, rest sourced from reference TRBV5-1 and TRBJ2-3, is KAGVTQTPRYLIKTRGQQVTLSCSPISGHRSVSWYQQTPGQGLQFLFEYFSETQRNKGNFPGRFSGRQFSNSRSEMNVSTLELGDSALYLCASSLDGGARFTDTQYFGPGTRLTVL.

The chain employs TRBV10-2 and TRBJ2-2; 7 bases are shared with TRBD1. The ends lost 6 bases at V and 6 bases at J; junction bases unmatched: 10. The CDR3 is 15 residues long. Germline V gives CDR1 WSHSY, CDR2 SAAADI. CDR3 sequence reads: CASSHDRASAGELFF. As DNA, the CDR3 is TGCGCCAGCAGCCACGACAGGGCCTCGGCCGGGGAGCTGTTTTTT.

This chain connects TRBV5-1 to TRBJ2-1, with D tentatively TRBD2 (6 bases). The V end was cut by 3 bases, the J end by 8 bases, with 15 bases between. Germline V CDR1 and CDR2: SGHRS, YFSETQ. The CDR3 has 14 residues. CDR3: CASSWRTRDDEQFF. In DNA form, the CDR3 reads TGCGCCAGCAGCTGGAGGACGCGGGACGATGAGCAGTTCTTC.

The rearrangement uses TRBV19 and TRBJ2-7; 10 bases are shared with TRBD1. Germline V gene sequence: CDR1 LNHDA, CDR2 SQIVND (reference sequence). This CDR3 has 14 residues. V gave up 4 bases and J gave up 6 bases; unmatched junction bases: 6. The CDR3 spells CASSTGTGVGEQYF. DNA of the CDR3: TGTGCCAGTAGTACCGGGACAGGGGTGGGCGAGCAGTACTTC.

This rearrangement joins TRBV11-2 to TRBJ2-1; possibly TRBD2 for D (5 bases). This CDR3 contains 16 residues. V was pared by 5 bases and J by 7 bases, with 21 bases between. In germline, CDR1 is SGHAT, CDR2 FQNNGV. The CDR3 region has the DNA TGTGCCAGCAGCCCCCAGGAGGCCCTAACGGGGAATGAGCAGTTCTTC. It is translated as CASSPQEALTGNEQFF. The full variable domain, with the rest looked up from reference TRBV11-2 and TRBJ2-1, is EAGVAQSPRYKIIEKRQSVAFWCNPISGHATLYWYQQILGQGPKLLIQFQNNGVVDDSQLPKDRFSAERLKGVDSTLKIQPAKLEDSAVYLCASSPQEALTGNEQFFGPGTRLTVL.

The V and J genes are TRBV7-2 and TRBJ2-7; TRBD1 or TRBD2 may be the D gene (5 bases each). The CDR3 spans 15 residues. Germline V gives CDR1 SGHTA, CDR2 FQGNSA. Trimming shortened V by 1 base and J by 3 bases, and 13 bases separated the two germline ends. The CDR3 here is CASSLVGEINYEQYF. DNA of the CDR3: TGTGCCAGCAGCTTAGTAGGGGAGATAAACTACGAGCAGTACTTC.

J is TRBJ1-2 and V is TRBV14; D uncertain. Germline CDR1 and CDR2: SGHDN and FVKESK. The CDR3 totals 15 residues. V was clipped by 1 base and J by 4 bases, with 13 bases between them. The chain's CDR3 is CASSQGTSGVYGYTF. The CDR3 DNA is TGTGCCAGCAGCCAAGGGACCTCCGGGGTCTATGGCTACACCTTC. Supplemented by reference TRBV14 and TRBJ1-2, the full variable domain reads EAGVTQFPSHSVIEKGQTVTLRCDPISGHDNLYWYRRVMGKEIKFLLHFVKESKQDESGMPNNRFLAERTGGTYSTLKVQPAELEDSGVYFCASSQGTSGVYGYTFGSGTRLTVV.

The chain has TRBV7-6 and TRBJ2-7, with D perhaps TRBD2 (5 bases). Germline CDR1 reads SGHVS; CDR2 reads FNYEAQ. Between the trimmed V and J ends, which lost 1 base and 5 bases, there was a span of 9 bases. This CDR3 is built from 13 residues. The CDR3 nucleotides read TGTGCCAGCAGCTTAGTCTCCGGGGACGAGCAGTACTTC. As protein: CASSLVSGDEQYF.

The CDR3 bases are TGTGCCAGCAGCTTATCGCCGGGGGTAGGGGCGCAGTATTTT. It specifies CASSLSPGVGAQYF. This chain connects TRBV7-8 to TRBJ2-3; D is perhaps TRBD2 (6 bases). The CDR3 is made up of 14 amino acids. Germline assignment: CDR1 SGHVS and CDR2 FQNEAQ. Trimming removed 2 bases at V and 10 bases at J, with 16 bases between. Using reference TRBV7-8 and TRBJ2-3 for the parts outside the CDR3, the full variable domain is GAGVSQSPRYKVAKRGQDVALRCDPISGHVSLFWYQQALGQGPEFLTYFQNEAQLDKSGLPSDRFFAERPEGSVSTLKIQRTQQEDSAVYLCASSLSPGVGAQYFGPGTRLTVL.

The rearrangement links TRBV10-3 to TRBJ1-5, with D unresolved. CDR3 length equals 15 residues. V shed 3 bases and J shed 3 bases, with 12 bases lying between them. Per the germline V gene, CDR1 is ENHRY and CDR2 is SYGVKD. CDR3 nucleotides: TGTGCCATCAGTGAAGGCCACGGCATCAATCAGCCCCAGCATTTT. Translating gives CAISEGHGINQPQHF.

The chain has TRBV5-5 and TRBJ2-3, with TRBD1 identical over 10 bases. The V gene's germline CDR1 is SGHKS and CDR2 YYEKEE (reference sequence). CDR3 size: 16 residues. The trim removed 3 bases at V and 5 bases at J, leaving 9 bases unmatched. The CDR3 DNA follows: TGTGCCAGCAGCTGGAACCCGGGACAGGGGCGAGATACGCAGTATTTT. Translated, it gives CASSWNPGQGRDTQYF.

This chain connects TRBV6-5 to TRBJ2-5; TRBD2 aligns across 8 bases. With V trimmed by 7 bases and J by 5 bases, 0 bases remained unmatched. The CDR3 loop spans 11 amino acids. The germline gives CDR1 MNHEY, CDR2 SVGAGI. The CDR3 DNA follows: TGTGCCAGCACGGGGGGGGAGACCCAGTACTTC. Protein: CASTGGETQYF.

The J gene is TRBJ1-5, the V gene TRBV5-1; no firm D call. The germline V gene encodes CDR1 SGHRS and CDR2 YFSETQ. Trimming removed 0 bases at V and 3 bases at J, with 7 bases between. This CDR3 spans 14 amino acids. In nucleotides, the CDR3 is TGCGCCAGCAGCTTGGGGCAGCTCAATCAGCCCCAGCATTTT. This codes for CASSLGQLNQPQHF.